This paragraph covers one T cell receptor (beta chain) sequence. The count of this clone is one. Its binding antigen is unknown. The record has no base qualities; no much larger clone is one base away. The data belong to a study of T cell responses to AZD1222 COVID-19 vaccine (dated by TCRdb to the early 2020s). Study-wide context: Because spike-specific TCR depth and breadth did not differ between the two schedules, AZD1222 recipients who got a second dose at roughly 4 weeks were pooled with those who got a second dose at roughly 12 weeks. Enrollment into the trials was organized by age into subgroups of 18-55, 56-69 and 70-plus years, and those subgroups contained about 150, 27 and 61 TCR-sequenced participants, respectively. TCR sequencing was performed for 230 to 250 trial participants, of whom some 200 were given two doses of AZD1222 and around 25 were given two doses of MenACWY control vaccine. What the work shows at the level of the full study, not this receptor alone: Because no samples from the day 14 peak response were available, repertoires could be characterized only after the peak T cell response. Reportedly, close to half of the unique spike-specific TCRs recognized epitopes lying outside the regions that are mutated in the B.1.351 and B.1.1.7 variants. The whole spike protein was spanned by vaccine-associated CD4 TCRs, and dominant responses were seen in regions 160-218 and 743-854. Participants were mostly white British, with more females than males. The authors suggested clonal diversity may have been underestimated. After two AZD1222 doses, spike-specific TCR breadth and depth were significantly higher than at day 0 and than in MenACWY recipients. The 56-69-year group was small, and its depth increase did not reach significance, likely because of low power. Only five to seven AZD1222 recipients were SARS-CoV-2 seropositive at baseline, limiting conclusions about previously exposed vaccinees.

The V end loses 4 bases and the J end loses 2 bases, and a stretch of 13 bases separates them. The CDR3, from cysteine to phenylalanine, totals 15 residues. CDR3 DNA only is kept here, 45 bases in frame from base 1. Via the germline V gene (reference sequence), CDR1 is MNHEY and CDR2 SMNVEV. The time point label, read with the paper, signifies: baseline before first vaccination. Vaccinee samples were obtained from the UK trials COV001 and COV002, which included a single-blind randomized controlled phase 2/3 trial of AZD1222 (ChAdOx1 nCoV-19) in healthy adults. Trial participant PBMC samples were collected at day 0 and day 28 after the second dose for TCRbeta chain sequencing. The CDR3 regions of human TCRbeta chains were analyzed by immunosequencing. On the authors' methods: TCRs in the repertoires were compared against a reference library of SARS-CoV-2-specific TCRs that had been generated with the MIRA antigen-specificity platform. Breadth was defined as the fraction of unique TCRs that were SARS-CoV-2-associated. Depth was defined as the fraction of total T cells that were SARS-CoV-2-associated. Each spike-specific TCR was assigned to its reactive spike region and to a CD4 or CD8 class using the MIRA data. Log10-transformed breadth and depth values were compared by one-way ANOVA with Sidak's multiple comparisons tests. TCRdb holds this immuneACCESS table with in-frame rearrangements only. Some clones are missing; in checked studies, unresolved V genes explain under half, and the rest has no known cause. That table gives V, J and clone size, and the DNA gave D and trimming. For this sample there are approximately 140,000 clones; roughly 94% appear just once. Around 1.3% of the sample lies in the top ten.

The chain is assembled from TRBV27 and TRBJ2-3; a tentative D match to TRBD1 spans 7 bases. This receptor was obtained from an adult in good health. Sequenced material: peripheral blood, taken on day 0 of AZD1222 vaccination. For the CDR3, the sequence is CASSWRGPSTDTQYF. The nucleotides are TGTGCCAGCAGTTGGAGGGGGCCTTCCACAGATACGCAGTATTTT.